The rows below give T cell receptor beta chains drawn from one sample of a study of shared clonotypes between healthy human individuals. Measured with immunoSEQ multiplex PCR; TCRdb has only the in-frame clones, and not every one. The table records millions of clones, roughly 94% of them present only once. The specimen sequenced was naive CD4+ T cells sorted from blood. Source of these receptors: a man between 18 and 29 years old in good health. Each CDR3 is given with its conserved first and last residue. The size field is filled for only some rows; it gives once, few, many or a size class.

>TRBJ2-1|TRBV11-2|NA
CASSSSLKLSYNEQFF
>TRBJ1-5|TRBV10-2|NA
CASSEQQGAQHF
>TRBJ1-3|TRBV9|NA
CASSALGAGAGNTIYF
>TRBJ2-1|TRBV7-9|NA
CASSLAGSGEQFF
>TRBJ1-4|TRBV9|once
CASSAPGEKLFF
>TRBJ1-1|TRBV11-2|NA
CASSLDVLNTEAFF
>TRBJ1-5|TRBV6-1|NA
CASSESNQPQHF
>TRBJ2-2|TRBV2|NA
CASAGTLNTGELFF
>TRBJ1-6|TRBV30|NA
CAWHTNSPLHF
>TRBJ2-5|TRBV27|NA
CASSLPGARETQYF
>TRBJ2-7|TRBV27|NA
CASSPRPQGLSVYEQYF
>TRBJ1-1|TRBV29-1|NA
CSVEKGLNTEAFF
>TRBJ2-1|TRBV5-6|NA
CASSFPSGNEQFF
>TRBJ2-1|TRBV19|once
CASTLLAGDRNEQFF
>TRBJ2-5|TRBV19|NA
CASSIFVGRSNTRQETQYF
>TRBJ1-2|TRBV28|once
CASSQDRVVLGDGYTF
>TRBJ2-2|TRBV10-3|few
CAISLNTGELFF
>TRBJ1-4|TRBV5-1|NA
CASSLVGASYEKLFF
>TRBJ2-7|TRBV6-5|NA
CASSYAYEQYF
>TRBJ2-3|TRBV11-2|NA
CASSPDRGEADTQYF
>TRBJ2-1|TRBV28|NA
CASRAGTRDNEQFF
>TRBJ2-7|TRBV2|NA
CASKEYPTNYYEQYF
>TRBJ1-6|TRBV21-1|NA
CASITLRDFAPLHF
>TRBJ1-1|TRBV30|NA
CAWSPSGLTEAFF
>TRBJ1-5|TRBV4-1|NA
CASSPASGGANQPQHF
>TRBJ2-7|TRBV7-9|NA
CASSPDGRTYEQYF
>TRBJ2-7|TRBV6-1|NA
CASSPTVDTYEQYF
>TRBJ2-2|TRBV10-1|NA
CASNRGNTGELFF
>TRBJ1-5|TRBV5-6|NA
CASSYTSSNSNQPQHF
>TRBJ1-1|TRBV7-9|NA
CASTLGSQGNTEAFF
>TRBJ2-3|TRBV11-2|NA
CASSRRGLLADTQYF
>TRBJ2-7|TRBV19|NA
CASRGRASYEQYF
>TRBJ2-5|TRBV7-9|NA
CASSLPGGIETQYF
>TRBJ2-2|TRBV5-1|NA
CASSFGRENTGELFF
>TRBJ2-1|TRBV11-3|NA
CASSLSGNSYNEQFF
>TRBJ2-7|TRBV11-3|NA
CASSPGGAVYEQYF
>TRBJ2-4|TRBV10-3|once
CAISESETGRIQYF
>TRBJ1-1|TRBV6-6|NA
CASSYSGPGTEAFF
>TRBJ2-1|TRBV2|NA
CASSEGLSREQFF
>TRBJ2-4|TRBV5-1|NA
CASSSLAGALAKNIQYF
>TRBJ2-1|TRBV4-2|NA
CASSLSWGGYNEQFF
>TRBJ2-5|TRBV5-1|NA
CASSKLTGEETQYF
>TRBJ1-5|TRBV15|NA
CATSRDSGNQPQHF
>TRBJ2-5|TRBV6-6|NA
CATRTGGQETQYF
>TRBJ2-1|TRBV28|NA
CASSLIGRWTSGGDNEQFF
>TRBJ2-5|TRBV9|NA
CASSVATAGIETQYF
>TRBJ1-1|TRBV28|NA
CASSLGKQGNTEAFF
>TRBJ1-5|TRBV30|NA
CAWSGDINQPQHF
>TRBJ2-7|TRBV5-1|NA
CASSLGDRVGEQYF